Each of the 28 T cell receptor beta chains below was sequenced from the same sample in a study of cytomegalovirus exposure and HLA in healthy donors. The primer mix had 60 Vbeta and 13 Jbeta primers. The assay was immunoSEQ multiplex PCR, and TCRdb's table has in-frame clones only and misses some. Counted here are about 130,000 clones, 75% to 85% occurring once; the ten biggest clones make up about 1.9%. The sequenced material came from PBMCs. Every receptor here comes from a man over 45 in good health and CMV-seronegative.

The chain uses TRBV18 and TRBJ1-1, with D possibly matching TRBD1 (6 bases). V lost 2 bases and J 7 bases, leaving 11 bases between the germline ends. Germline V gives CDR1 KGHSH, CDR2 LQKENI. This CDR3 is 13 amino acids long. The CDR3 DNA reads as TGTGCCAGCTCACCAACGGGGGGCTTTGAAGCTTTCTTT. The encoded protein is CASSPTGGFEAFF.

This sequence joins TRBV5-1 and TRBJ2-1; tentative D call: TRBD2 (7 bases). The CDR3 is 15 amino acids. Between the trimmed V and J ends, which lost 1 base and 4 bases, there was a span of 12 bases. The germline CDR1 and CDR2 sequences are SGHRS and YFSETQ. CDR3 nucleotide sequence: TGCGCCAGCAGCTTGATCAGGGGAGGGTACAATGAGCAGTTCTTC. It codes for CASSLIRGGYNEQFF.

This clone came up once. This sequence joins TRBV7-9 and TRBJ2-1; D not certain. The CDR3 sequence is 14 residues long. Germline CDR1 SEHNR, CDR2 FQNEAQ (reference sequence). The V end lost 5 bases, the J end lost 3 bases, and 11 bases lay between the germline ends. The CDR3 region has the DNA TGTGCCAGCAGCCCAGGCGAATTCTACAATGAGCAGTTCTTC. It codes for CASSPGEFYNEQFF.

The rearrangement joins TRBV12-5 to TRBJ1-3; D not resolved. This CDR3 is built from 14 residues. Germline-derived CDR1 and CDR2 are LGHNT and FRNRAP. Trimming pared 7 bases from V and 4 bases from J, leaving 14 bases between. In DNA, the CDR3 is TGTGCTAGTGCCCGAGGGCAAGCGGGAAACACCATATATTTT. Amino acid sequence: CASARGQAGNTIYF.

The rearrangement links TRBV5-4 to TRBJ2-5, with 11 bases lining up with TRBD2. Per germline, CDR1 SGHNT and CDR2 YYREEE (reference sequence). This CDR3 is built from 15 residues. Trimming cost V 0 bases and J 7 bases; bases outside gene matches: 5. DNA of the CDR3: TGTGCCAGCAGCTTGGACCCTAGCGGGGGGTGGACCCAGTACTTC. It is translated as CASSLDPSGGWTQYF.

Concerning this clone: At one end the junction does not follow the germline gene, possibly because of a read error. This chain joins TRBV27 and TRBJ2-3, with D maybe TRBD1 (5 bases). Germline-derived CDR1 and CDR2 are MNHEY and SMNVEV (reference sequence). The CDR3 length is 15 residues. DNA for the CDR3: TGTGCCAGCAGTTTATCGGTTAGGGGCACGGATACGCAGTATTTT. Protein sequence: CASSLSVRGTDTQYF.

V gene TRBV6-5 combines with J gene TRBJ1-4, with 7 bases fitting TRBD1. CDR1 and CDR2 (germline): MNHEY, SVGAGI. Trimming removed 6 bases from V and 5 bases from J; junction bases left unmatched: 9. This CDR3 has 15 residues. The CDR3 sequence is CASRPRQGINEKLFF. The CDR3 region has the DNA TGTGCCAGCAGGCCTCGACAGGGTATCAATGAAAAACTGTTTTTT.

This CDR3 reads CATSRDLRGQGVNSNQPQHF. Here the CDR3 DNA reads TGTGCCACCAGCAGAGACCTCCGAGGACAGGGGGTGAATAGCAATCAGCCCCAGCATTTT. V and J are TRBV15 and TRBJ1-5, with TRBD1 matching over 10 bases. Looked up from germline, CDR1 is LNHNV and CDR2 is YYDKDF (reference sequence). CDR3 length equals 20 residues. V dropped 0 bases and J dropped 0; count of bases not matched to a gene: 11.

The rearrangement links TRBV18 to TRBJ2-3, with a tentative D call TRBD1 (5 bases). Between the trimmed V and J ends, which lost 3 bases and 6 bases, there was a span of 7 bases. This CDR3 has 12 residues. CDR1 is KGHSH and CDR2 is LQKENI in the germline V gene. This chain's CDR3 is CASSPQGDTQYF. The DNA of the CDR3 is TGTGCCAGCTCACCGCAGGGTGATACGCAGTATTTT.

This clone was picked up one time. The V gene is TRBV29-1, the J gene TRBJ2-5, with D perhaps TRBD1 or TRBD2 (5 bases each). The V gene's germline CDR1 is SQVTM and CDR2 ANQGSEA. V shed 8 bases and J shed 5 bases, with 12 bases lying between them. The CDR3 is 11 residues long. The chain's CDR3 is CSFGGVETQYF. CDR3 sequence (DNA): TGCAGCTTTGGGGGAGTGGAGACCCAGTACTTC.

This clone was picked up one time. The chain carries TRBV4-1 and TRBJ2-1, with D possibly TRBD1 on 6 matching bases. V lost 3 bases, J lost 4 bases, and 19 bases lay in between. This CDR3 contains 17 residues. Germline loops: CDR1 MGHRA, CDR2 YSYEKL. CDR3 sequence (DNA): TGCGCCAGCAGCCAGGGCCACCGGGACACTGAGTACAATGAGCAGTTCTTC. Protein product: CASSQGHRDTEYNEQFF.

In nucleotides, the CDR3 is TGTGCCATCAGTGATCAGGGGGCGGCTACTGAAGCTTTCTTT. This translates into CAISDQGAATEAFF. This chain joins TRBV10-3 and TRBJ1-1; the match to TRBD1 covers 8 bases. Germline V gene lookup returns CDR1 ENHRY and CDR2 SYGVKD. The V and J ends lost 3 bases and 5 bases, in that order; junction bases with no gene match: 5. The length of the CDR3 is 14 residues.

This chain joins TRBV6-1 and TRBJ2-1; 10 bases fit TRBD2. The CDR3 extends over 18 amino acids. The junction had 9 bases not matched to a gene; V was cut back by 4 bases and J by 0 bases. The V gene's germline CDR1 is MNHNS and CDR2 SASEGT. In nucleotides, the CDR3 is TGTGCCAGCAGTGGGGACTTGGCTAGCGGGGGCTCCTACAATGAGCAGTTCTTC. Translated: CASSGDLASGGSYNEQFF.

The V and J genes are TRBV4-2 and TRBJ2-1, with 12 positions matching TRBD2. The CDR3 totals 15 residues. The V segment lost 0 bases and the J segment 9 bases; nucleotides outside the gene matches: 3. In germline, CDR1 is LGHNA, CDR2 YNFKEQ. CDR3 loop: CASSQDLAGGPEQFF. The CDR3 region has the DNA TGTGCCAGCAGCCAAGATCTAGCGGGGGGGCCTGAGCAGTTCTTC.

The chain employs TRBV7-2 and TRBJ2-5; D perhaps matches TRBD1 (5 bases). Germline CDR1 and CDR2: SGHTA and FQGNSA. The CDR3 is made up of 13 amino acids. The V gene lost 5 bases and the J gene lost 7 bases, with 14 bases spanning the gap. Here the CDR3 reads CASSPQRRGTQYF. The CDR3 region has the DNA TGTGCCAGCAGCCCCCAGCGAAGGGGGACCCAGTACTTC. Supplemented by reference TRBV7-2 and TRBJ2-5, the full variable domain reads GAGVSQSPSNKVTEKGKDVELRCDPISGHTALYWYRQSLGQGLEFLIYFQGNSAPDKSGLPSDRFSAERTGGSVSTLTIQRTQQEDSAVYLCASSPQRRGTQYFGPGTRLLVL.

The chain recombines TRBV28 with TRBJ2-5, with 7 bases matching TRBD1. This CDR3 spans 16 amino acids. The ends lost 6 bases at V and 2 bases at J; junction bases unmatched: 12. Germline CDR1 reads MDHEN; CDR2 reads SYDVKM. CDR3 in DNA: TGTGCCAGCAGCGCCGTCCAACAGGGGTTTCAAGAGACCCAGTACTTC. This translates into CASSAVQQGFQETQYF. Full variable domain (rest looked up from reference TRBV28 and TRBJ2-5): DVKVTQSSRYLVKRTGEKVFLECVQDMDHENMFWYRQDPGLGLRLIYFSYDVKMKEKGDIPEGYSVSREKKERFSLILESASTNQTSMYLCASSAVQQGFQETQYFGPGTRLLVL.

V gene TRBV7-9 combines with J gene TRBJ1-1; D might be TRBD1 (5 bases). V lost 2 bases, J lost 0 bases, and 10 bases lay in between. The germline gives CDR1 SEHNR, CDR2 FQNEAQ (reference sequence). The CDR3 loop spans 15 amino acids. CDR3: CASSLNSGVNTEAFF. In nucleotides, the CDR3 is TGTGCCAGCAGCTTAAATTCGGGGGTGAACACTGAAGCTTTCTTT.

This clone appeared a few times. The DNA for the CDR3 is TGTGCCAGCAGGAGACAGGAAGCTAACTATGGCTACACCTTC. Translation: CASRRQEANYGYTF. The V gene is TRBV6-5, the J gene TRBJ1-2; D perhaps matches TRBD1 (6 bases). The CDR3 extends over 14 amino acids. Germline CDR1 MNHEY, CDR2 SVGAGI. Trimming stripped 6 bases from V and 0 bases from J, with 11 bases between.

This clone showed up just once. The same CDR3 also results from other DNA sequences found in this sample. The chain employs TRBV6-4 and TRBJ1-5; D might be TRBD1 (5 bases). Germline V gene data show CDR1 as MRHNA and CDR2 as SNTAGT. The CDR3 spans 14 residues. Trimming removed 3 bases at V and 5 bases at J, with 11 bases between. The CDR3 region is CASSESGQDQPQHF. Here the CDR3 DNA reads TGTGCCAGCAGTGAATCAGGGCAGGATCAGCCCCAGCATTTT.

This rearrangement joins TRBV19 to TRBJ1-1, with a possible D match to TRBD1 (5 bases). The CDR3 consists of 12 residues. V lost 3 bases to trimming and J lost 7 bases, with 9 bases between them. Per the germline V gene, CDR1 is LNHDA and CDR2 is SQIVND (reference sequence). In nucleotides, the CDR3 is TGTGCCAGTAGTATCCAGGGAGGTGAAGCTTTCTTT. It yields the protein CASSIQGGEAFF.

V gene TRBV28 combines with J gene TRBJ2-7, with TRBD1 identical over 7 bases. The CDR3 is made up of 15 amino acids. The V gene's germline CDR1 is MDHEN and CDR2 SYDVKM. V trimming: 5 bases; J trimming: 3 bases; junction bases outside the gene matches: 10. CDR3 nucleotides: TGTGCCAGCAGTCGACCCGGGACAGCCATCTACGAGCAGTACGTC. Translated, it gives CASSRPGTAIYEQYV.

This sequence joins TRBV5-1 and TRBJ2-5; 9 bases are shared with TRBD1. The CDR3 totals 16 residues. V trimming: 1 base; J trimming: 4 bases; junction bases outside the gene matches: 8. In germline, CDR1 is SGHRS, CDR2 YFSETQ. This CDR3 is CASSLSTGGRGETQYF. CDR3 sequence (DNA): TGCGCCAGCAGCTTGTCGACAGGGGGGAGAGGAGAGACCCAGTACTTC.

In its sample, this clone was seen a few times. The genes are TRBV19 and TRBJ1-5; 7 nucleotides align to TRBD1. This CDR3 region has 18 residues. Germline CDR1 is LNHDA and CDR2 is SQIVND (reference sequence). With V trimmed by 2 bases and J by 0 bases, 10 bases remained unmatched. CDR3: CASSILGQGEVSNQPQHF. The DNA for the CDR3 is TGTGCCAGTAGTATACTGGGGCAGGGGGAGGTTAGCAATCAGCCCCAGCATTTT. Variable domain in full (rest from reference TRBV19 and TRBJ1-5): DGGITQSPKYLFRKEGQNVTLSCEQNLNHDAMYWYRQDPGQGLRLIYYSQIVNDFQKGDIAEGYSVSREKKESFPLTVTSAQKNPTAFYLCASSILGQGEVSNQPQHFGDGTRLSIL.

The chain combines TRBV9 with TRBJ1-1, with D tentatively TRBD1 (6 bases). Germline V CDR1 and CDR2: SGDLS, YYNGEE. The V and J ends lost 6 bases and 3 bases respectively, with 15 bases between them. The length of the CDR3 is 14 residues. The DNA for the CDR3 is TGTGCCAGCACCCCTACAGGGCGTGACACTGAAGCTTTCTTT. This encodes CASTPTGRDTEAFF.

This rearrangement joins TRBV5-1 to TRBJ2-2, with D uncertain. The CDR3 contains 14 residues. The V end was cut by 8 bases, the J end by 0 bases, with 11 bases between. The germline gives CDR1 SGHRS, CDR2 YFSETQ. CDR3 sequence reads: CASLQHPNTGELFF. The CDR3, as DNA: TGCGCCAGTTTACAACACCCGAACACCGGGGAGCTGTTTTTT.

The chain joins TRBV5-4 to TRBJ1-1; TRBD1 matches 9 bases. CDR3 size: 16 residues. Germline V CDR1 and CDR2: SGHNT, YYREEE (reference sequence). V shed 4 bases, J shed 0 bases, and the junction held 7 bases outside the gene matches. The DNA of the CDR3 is TGTGCCAGCAGCCTAGGGACAGGGACTATGAACACTGAAGCTTTCTTT. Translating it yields CASSLGTGTMNTEAFF.

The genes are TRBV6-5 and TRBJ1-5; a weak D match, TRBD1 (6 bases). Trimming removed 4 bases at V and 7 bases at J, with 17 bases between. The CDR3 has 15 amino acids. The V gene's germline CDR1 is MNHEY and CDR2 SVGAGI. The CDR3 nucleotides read TGTGCCAGCAGTTCCTACAGGGAAGCCAACCAGCCCCAGCATTTT. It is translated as CASSSYREANQPQHF.

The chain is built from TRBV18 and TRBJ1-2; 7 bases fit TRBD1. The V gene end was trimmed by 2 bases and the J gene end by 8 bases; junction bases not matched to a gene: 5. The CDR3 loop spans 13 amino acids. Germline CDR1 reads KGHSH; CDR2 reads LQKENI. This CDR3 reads CASSPKQGRGYTF. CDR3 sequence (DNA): TGTGCCAGCTCACCAAAACAGGGGCGCGGCTACACCTTC.